This TCR beta chain was found in a study of blood T cells in healthy people across ages. Comment on this clonotype: Antigen specificity is unknown.

General study findings and limits: Diversity of TCR beta per million T cells declined in a roughly linear way with age.

It was with a sample-barcoded 5' primer and a J-beta primer mix that a second PCR of roughly 7 to 12 cycles was run. One entry per CDR3 protein results from TCRdb running MiXCR on the 5' RACE reads. This table holds 1.5 million to 2 million distinct CDR3 sequences, around half found once. Germline V lookup: CDR1 SNHLY, CDR2 FYNNEI. There are 14 residues in the CDR3. V was pared by 4 bases and J by 2 bases, with 4 bases of the junction left unmatched. This chain joins TRBV2 and TRBJ2-5, with 7 nucleotides matching TRBD1. Sequenced sample: blood. This sequence originates from a woman between 40 and 55 years old in good health. CDR3 coding DNA: TGTGCCAGCAGTGGACAGGGACATCAAGAGACCCAGTACTTC. This codes for CASSGQGHQETQYF.